This T cell receptor (beta chain) is drawn from a study of Ad26.COV2.S vaccination and SARS-CoV-2 variants. General observations from the study: Placebo recipients trailed vaccine recipients in spike-specific TCR breadth. Considerable breadth of spike-specific CD8+ and CD4+ T cell responses has reportedly been documented following vaccination.

Indicated treatment: some 19 received Ad26.COV2.S at low or high dose, single or two shots; several received placebo; per-sample allocation not given. Specimen acquisition occurred on day 63 following the initial vaccine or placebo injection. Donation came from an adult in Boston who was aged 18-55 years. The CDR3 extends over 14 amino acids. Trimming cost V 0 bases and J 5 bases, with 8 bases left between them. Germline assignment: CDR1 SEHNR and CDR2 FQNEAQ (reference sequence). Data came from immunoSEQ multiplex PCR; TCRdb stores just in-frame clones and leaves some out. This table holds about 350,000 clones, roughly 81% found once. As to this clone: What it recognizes is unknown.

This specimen was peripheral blood, taken in a trial of Ad26.COV2.S vaccine versus placebo. The chain links TRBV7-9 to TRBJ1-5; D not resolved. The receptor comes from a person aged 18-65 years who received the Ad26.COV2.S COVID-19 vaccine or a placebo. In DNA form, the CDR3 reads TGTGCCAGCAGCTTAGCAGGGAGTGATCAGCCCCAGCATTTT. It encodes CASSLAGSDQPQHF. Using reference TRBV7-9 and TRBJ1-5 for the parts outside the CDR3, the full variable domain is DTGVSQNPRHKITKRGQNVTFRCDPISEHNRLYWYRQTLGQGPEFLTYFQNEAQLEKSRLLSDRFSAERPKGSFSTLEIQRTEQGDSAMYLCASSLAGSDQPQHFGDGTRLSIL.